This TCR beta chain was recorded in a study of blood T cell repertoires in COVID-19. The protocol was immunoSEQ multiplex PCR, while the TCRdb copy is restricted to in-frame clones and leaves out a portion. The sample records hundreds of thousands of clones, 88% being singletons. This CDR3 has 12 amino acids. Germline values: CDR1 SGHTA, CDR2 FQGNSA. The germline V and J ends were trimmed by 1 base and 11 bases, with 10 bases remaining between them. This TCR was recovered from a woman aged 45-65 years who had recovered from COVID-19. The sample consisted of PBMCs or T cells enriched from blood (not recorded which). The V and J genes are TRBV7-2 and TRBJ2-3, with D perhaps matching TRBD1 (6 bases). In DNA form, the CDR3 reads TGTGCCAGCAGCTTAGACACAGGGAGGCAGTATTTT. Protein product: CASSLDTGRQYF.